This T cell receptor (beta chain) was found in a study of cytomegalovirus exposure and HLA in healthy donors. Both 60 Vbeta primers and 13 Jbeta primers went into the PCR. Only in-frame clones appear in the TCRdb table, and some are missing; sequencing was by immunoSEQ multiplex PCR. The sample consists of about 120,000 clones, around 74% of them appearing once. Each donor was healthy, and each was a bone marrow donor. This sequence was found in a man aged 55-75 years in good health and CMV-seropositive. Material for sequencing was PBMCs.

CDR3 residues: CASSHIPGQQNTGELFF. The CDR3 DNA is TGTGCCAGCAGCCACATTCCGGGACAGCAAAACACCGGGGAGCTGTTTTTT. The chain joins TRBV14 to TRBJ2-2, with TRBD1 matching over 7 bases. Germline values: CDR1 SGHDN, CDR2 FVKESK. The length of the CDR3 is 17 residues. Trimming cost V 3 bases and J 2 bases; bases outside gene matches: 9.